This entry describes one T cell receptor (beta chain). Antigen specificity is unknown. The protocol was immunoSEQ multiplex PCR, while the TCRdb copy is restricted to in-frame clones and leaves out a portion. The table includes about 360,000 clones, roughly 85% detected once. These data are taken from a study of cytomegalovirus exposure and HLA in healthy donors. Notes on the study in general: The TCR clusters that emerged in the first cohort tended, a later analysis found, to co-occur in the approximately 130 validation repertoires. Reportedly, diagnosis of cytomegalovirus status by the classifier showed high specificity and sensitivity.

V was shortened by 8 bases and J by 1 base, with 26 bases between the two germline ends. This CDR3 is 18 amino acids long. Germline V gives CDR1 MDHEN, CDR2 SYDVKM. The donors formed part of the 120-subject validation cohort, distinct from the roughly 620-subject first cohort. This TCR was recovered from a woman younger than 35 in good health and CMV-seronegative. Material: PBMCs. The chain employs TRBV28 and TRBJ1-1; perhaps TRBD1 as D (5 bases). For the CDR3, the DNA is TGTGCCAGCTTCCTGTCAACCATTCTCGGACACAAGAACACTGAAGCTTTCTTT. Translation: CASFLSTILGHKNTEAFF.